This T cell receptor beta chain is drawn from a study of OX40 agonist ivuxolimab in advanced cancers. Per germline, CDR1 ENHRY and CDR2 SYGVKD. CDR3 length equals 17 residues. Trimming removed 6 bases from V and 8 bases from J; junction bases left unmatched: 18. TCRdb keeps only in-frame clones here, not all; method: immunoSEQ multiplex PCR. The sample yields around 100,000 clones, about 91% seen once. The chain combines TRBV10-3 with TRBJ1-4; 7 nucleotides agree with TRBD1. The receptor comes from an adult with an advanced solid tumor such as melanoma, head and neck, liver or kidney cancer. Source: CD4+ or CD8+ T cells sorted from blood, taken in a trial of the OX40 agonist ivuxolimab. The CDR3 protein is CAISPRPDREVREKLFF. CDR3 DNA sequence: TGTGCCATCAGCCCTAGACCTGACAGGGAAGTAAGGGAAAAACTGTTTTTT.